This TCR beta chain was recovered during a study of blood T cell repertoires in COVID-19. The method was immunoSEQ multiplex PCR; TCRdb's version includes in-frame clones alone and lacks a portion of them. The data contain approximately 250,000 clones, roughly 84% of them seen just once; the ten biggest clones take up more than 1.5%. The CDR3 runs 17 residues. V gave up 1 base and J gave up 10 bases; unmatched junction bases: 15. CDR1 and CDR2 (germline): SNHLY, FYNNEI. V and J are TRBV2 and TRBJ2-2; TRBD1 agrees at 7 bases. This TCR was recovered from a woman aged 40-49 years who had recovered from COVID-19. Material for sequencing was peripheral blood. CDR3 DNA sequence: TGTGCCAGCAGTGAAGGTCAGGGGGTGGCCCGGGTGGAGGAGCTGTTTTTT. It encodes CASSEGQGVARVEELFF.